Each of the 19 T cell receptor beta chains below was sequenced from the same sample in a study of molecular identifiers for immune sequencing clone quantification. TCRdb reanalysed the PCR reads using MiXCR and keeps one entry per CDR3 protein. This sample has around 470,000 distinct CDR3 sequences, with roughly 23% found just once. The sample comprised naive CD8+ T cells from blood, with Jurkat cell RNA spiked in. The subset here: FACS-sorted CD8+CD4-CCR7+CD45RA+ naive T cells. These receptor sequences come from a human donor in good health. Some libraries in this study had Jurkat cell RNA spiked in.

At least ten counts were recorded for this clonotype. CDR3 nucleotides: TGTGCCAGCAGCACCCCGATCTTAGCCGAGCAGTACTTC. Translation gives CASSTPILAEQYF. The chain carries TRBV7-2 and TRBJ2-7; D gene uncertain. The CDR3 extends over 13 amino acids. Germline V CDR1 and CDR2: SGHTA, FQGNSA. With 5 bases removed from V and 6 bases from J, the gap between germline ends came to 14 bases.

Only a few counts were recorded for this clonotype. V usage is TRBV27 and J usage is TRBJ1-1; unclear D gene. V was cut by 0 bases and J by 0 bases, with 5 bases left in between. The germline V gene encodes CDR1 MNHEY and CDR2 SMNVEV (reference sequence). CDR3 length: 14 residues. CDR3 amino acids: CASSLSKMNTEAFF. The CDR3 DNA reads as TGTGCCAGCAGTTTATCCAAGATGAACACTGAAGCTTTCTTT.

As concerns this clonotype: This may come from a read error, since a much larger clone is one base off. The gene calls are TRBV14 and TRBJ1-2; D ambiguous. Germline assignment: CDR1 SGHDN and CDR2 FVKESK. The CDR3 is made up of 13 amino acids. The CDR3 DNA sequence: TGTGCCCGCAGCCAAGGATCTTTATATGGCTACACCTTC. The encoded protein is CARSQGSLYGYTF. Based on the CDR3 plus reference TRBV14 and TRBJ1-2, the full variable domain is EAGVTQFPSHSVIEKGQTVTLRCDPISGHDNLYWYRRVMGKEIKFLLHFVKESKQDESGMPNNRFLAERTGGTYSTLKVQPAELEDSGVYFCARSQGSLYGYTFGSGTRLTVV.

This chain uses TRBV12-3 or TRBV12-4 with TRBJ2-5, with 10 bases identical to TRBD1. The length of the CDR3 is 15 residues. Losses at the gene ends were 8 bases for V and 5 bases for J; bases not matched to a gene: 11. The CDR3: CASAPGQGSSETQYF. The CDR3 region has the DNA TGTGCCAGCGCCCCGGGACAGGGGTCCTCGGAGACCCAGTACTTC.

This clonotype was seen repeatedly, ten times or more. The rearrangement links TRBV9 to TRBJ1-1, with D perhaps matching TRBD1 (6 bases). Germline loops: CDR1 SGDLS, CDR2 YYNGEE. V dropped 3 bases and J dropped 0 bases, with 12 bases sitting between them. The length of the CDR3 is 15 residues. CDR3 region: CASSAEDSMNTEAFF. The CDR3 bases are TGTGCCAGCAGCGCTGAGGACAGCATGAACACTGAAGCTTTCTTT.

This clonotype was counted a few times. The chain couples TRBV3-1 to TRBJ2-2, with D tentatively TRBD1 (6 bases). The CDR3 spans 15 residues. V was trimmed by 6 bases and J by 5 bases, leaving 16 bases between them. Germline V lookup: CDR1 LGHDT, CDR2 YNNKEL (reference sequence). The CDR3 DNA reads as TGTGCCAGCAGACTTCAACAGGGTGGAACCGGGGAGCTGTTTTTT. Amino acid sequence: CASRLQQGGTGELFF.

This clonotype was observed a single time. The rearrangement links TRBV11-2 to TRBJ2-2; TRBD1 matches 7 bases. This CDR3 has 16 residues. Per germline, CDR1 SGHAT and CDR2 FQNNGV. The trim removed 0 bases at V and 7 bases at J, leaving 8 bases unmatched. The CDR3 coding sequence is TGTGCCAGCAGCTTAGACATTAGACAGGGATACGGGGAGCTGTTTTTT. Translating it yields CASSLDIRQGYGELFF.

This clonotype occurred a few times. This sequence joins TRBV4-2 and TRBJ2-1, with D possibly matching TRBD1 (6 bases). The germline CDR1 and CDR2 sequences are LGHNA and YNFKEQ. V lost 0 bases and J 6 bases, leaving 18 bases between the germline ends. The CDR3 extends over 17 amino acids. The CDR3 DNA follows: TGTGCCAGCAGCCAAGATATGGGGGCCCCGCCGGGCAATGAGCAGTTCTTC. It encodes CASSQDMGAPPGNEQFF.

In regard to this clonotype: A much larger clone is a single base away; this may be a read error. Here the CDR3 reads CASSQDMNGHSPLNF. CDR3 DNA sequence: TGTGCCAGCAGCCAAGATATGAACGGACATTCACCCCTCAACTTT. The chain employs TRBV14 and TRBJ1-6; perhaps TRBD1 as D (5 bases). The germline V gene has CDR1 SGHDN and CDR2 FVKESK. The CDR3 extends over 15 amino acids.

V and J are TRBV4-3 and TRBJ2-7; 13 bases agree with TRBD2. The germline CDR1 and CDR2 sequences are LGHNA and YSLEER. This CDR3 contains 16 residues. J was trimmed by 3 bases and V by 4 bases; bases with no gene match: 6. CDR3 protein: CASSLPRTSGSYEQYF. In DNA form, the CDR3 reads TGCGCCAGCAGCCTACCTAGGACTAGCGGGAGCTACGAGCAGTACTTC.

The sample holds many counts of this clonotype. V is TRBV24-1 and J is TRBJ2-5; no clear D gene. Trimming removed 1 base at V and 4 bases at J, with 6 bases between. The germline gives CDR1 KGHDR, CDR2 SFDVKD. This CDR3 is built from 13 residues. CDR3 DNA: TGTGCCACCAGTGATTTACCCGGAGAGACCCAGTACTTC. It specifies CATSDLPGETQYF.

The rearrangement joins TRBV4-1 to TRBJ1-3; perhaps TRBD1 as D (5 bases). The CDR3 runs 17 residues. V was clipped by 0 bases and J by 2 bases, with 14 bases between them. CDR1 and CDR2 (germline): MGHRA, YSYEKL. In DNA form, the CDR3 reads TGCGCCAGCAGCCAAGACGCCTTAGGGGTTACTGGAAACACCATATATTTT. Translation gives CASSQDALGVTGNTIYF.

In its sample, this clonotype was seen many times. The chain couples TRBV12-3 or TRBV12-4 to TRBJ2-5, with 10 bases fitting TRBD2. The CDR3 sequence is 16 residues long. The V gene end was trimmed by 3 bases and the J gene end by 1 base; junction bases not matched to a gene: 5. This CDR3 reads CASSFSSGGIQETQYF. In nucleotides, the CDR3 is TGTGCCAGCAGTTTCTCTAGCGGGGGAATCCAAGAGACCCAGTACTTC.

This clonotype has at least ten counts. The chain links TRBV29-1 to TRBJ2-3; D gene ambiguous. CDR3 size: 10 residues. Looked up from germline, CDR1 is SQVTM and CDR2 is ANQGSEA. The V end was cut by 8 bases, the J end by 8 bases, with 11 bases between. In DNA form, the CDR3 reads TGCAGCACAACCGATGGTACGCAGTATTTT. This sequence encodes CSTTDGTQYF.

At least ten counts were recorded for this clonotype. This sequence joins TRBV27 and TRBJ1-1; unclear D gene. Trimming removed 4 bases from V and 0 bases from J, with 12 bases in between. The germline V gene encodes CDR1 MNHEY and CDR2 SMNVEV (reference sequence). CDR3 size: 15 residues. This chain's CDR3 is CASSYGGTLNTEAFF. Here the CDR3 DNA reads TGTGCCAGCAGTTACGGTGGCACCTTGAACACTGAAGCTTTCTTT.

This chain connects TRBV6-5 to TRBJ1-4; possibly TRBD1 for D (5 bases). V was trimmed by 2 bases and J by 5 bases, leaving 15 bases between them. CDR1 MNHEY and CDR2 SVGAGI come from the germline V gene. This CDR3 is 16 amino acids long. CDR3 DNA sequence: TGTGCCAGCAGTTACAGCCAGGGCACAGTGAATGAAAAACTGTTTTTT. Protein: CASSYSQGTVNEKLFF.

This clonotype was seen at least ten times. This rearrangement joins TRBV28 to TRBJ2-3; D gene ambiguous. V shed 6 bases and J shed 0 bases, with 13 bases lying between them. The CDR3 is 15 residues long. Germline CDR1 is MDHEN and CDR2 is SYDVKM. CDR3 DNA sequence: TGTGCCAGCAGCCAGACCTCCACTAGCACAGATACGCAGTATTTT. It encodes CASSQTSTSTDTQYF.

This clonotype was picked up many times. The CDR3: CASTLGQGTNTGELFF. The CDR3 DNA reads TGTGCCAGTACCCTGGGACAGGGAACGAACACCGGGGAGCTGTTTTTT. V gene TRBV19 combines with J gene TRBJ2-2; 9 bases map to TRBD1. V shed 7 bases, J shed 0 bases, and the junction held 6 bases outside the gene matches. This CDR3 has 16 residues. Germline V gene data show CDR1 as LNHDA and CDR2 as SQIVND (reference sequence).

As to this clonotype: At one end the junction does not follow the germline gene, possibly because of a read error. The chain uses TRBV12-3 or TRBV12-4 and TRBJ2-5; D is unresolved. The CDR3 contains 13 residues. This CDR3 is CASGFRYQETQYF. The CDR3 region has the DNA TGTGCCAGCGGTTTTAGGTATCAAGAGACCCAGTACTTC.